This T cell receptor beta chain was sequenced during a study of shared clonotypes between healthy human individuals. Data came from immunoSEQ multiplex PCR; TCRdb stores just in-frame clones and leaves some out. In the table there are around 600,000 clones, around 96% of which are singletons. V was clipped by 5 bases and J by 9 bases; unmatched bases: 5. Germline-derived CDR1 and CDR2 are SQVTM and ANQGSEA. CDR3 length: 12 amino acids. Terminally differentiated effector memory CD45RA+ cells were excluded by CCR7 positive selection of CD45RO-negative cells. This clonotype originated in a woman in her twenties or thirties in good health. The sequenced material came from naive CD8+ T cells sorted from blood. The gene calls are TRBV29-1 and TRBJ2-1; 9 bases match TRBD2. CDR3 in amino acids: CSVLSGSPEQFF. The CDR3 DNA sequence: TGCAGCGTTCTTAGCGGGAGCCCTGAGCAGTTCTTC.